Listed below are T cell receptor beta chains from one sample, sequenced in a study of tumor and adjacent non-tumor tissue in lung cancer. From the multiplex PCR reads, TCRdb called clonotypes with MiXCR, one entry per CDR3 protein. Of roughly 75,000 distinct CDR3 sequences in the sample, around four fifths were seen once. Specimen: lung tumor tissue. These receptors came from a woman aged 45-65 years with non-small cell lung cancer. Each CDR3 is given with its conserved first and last residue.

>14|TRBV6-4
CASSDSNRGSPLHF
>13|TRBV5-4
CARGMGQTYEQYF
>14|TRBV5-1
CASSPQGSGDEQYF
>16|TRBV11-2
CASSLGGAGNQETQYF
>16|TRBV10-3
CAVPSGLAENTGELFF
>16|TRBV6-5
CASSTIRTGKYNEQIF
>13|TRBV20-1
CSTGKGGDQPQHF
>15|TRBV4-1
CTSSQEAQPSYEQYF
>15|TRBV4-1
CASSQVRDFTDTQYF
>15|TRBV11-2
CASSLGPDRNYGYIF
>14|TRBV11-2
CASSILMLGTEAFF
>11|TRBV20-1
CSAKKAWGRFF
>15|TRBV11-2
CTSSFEDIGSQPQHF
>16|TRBV4-2
CASSQGPRYSNQPEHF
>16|TRBV10-1
CASTERRGAINQPQHF
>17|TRBV4-1
CASSLLGQGGGTVELFF
>14|TRBV5-5
CASSLGPGQNIQYF
>15|TRBV7-2
CASSRTRQGSSDQYF
>14|TRBV10-2
CASSDSMTAYEQYF
>14|TRBV4-1
CASIQRAGADTQYF
>15|TRBV11-3
CTNSLVGGSYNEQFF
>14|TRBV6-2/TRBV6-3
CVSSYSGEGGELLF
>16|TRBV10-3
CAINPVSGGVNTEAFF
>11|TRBV7-8
CASSLTETRYF
>15|TRBV5-4
CVSSSRTGGGDTQYF
>15|TRBV29-1
CSVTREAVSCNQQFF